This passage covers 5 T cell receptor beta chains from one sample sequenced in a study of T cell responses to AZD1222 COVID-19 vaccine. Profiled with immunoSEQ multiplex PCR; TCRdb holds only in-frame clones, not every one. The table has fewer than 200,000 clones, 85% to 95% seen once; the top ten hold over 1%. Sample: peripheral blood, taken on day 0 of AZD1222 vaccination. Source of these receptors: an adult in good health.

The V gene is TRBV7-2, the J gene TRBJ1-6, with TRBD1 matching over 8 bases. Losses at the gene ends were 4 bases for V and 1 base for J; bases not matched to a gene: 12. The CDR3 contains 19 residues. In germline, CDR1 is SGHTA, CDR2 FQGNSA. The CDR3 is CASSSIDRGRASYNSPLHF. The CDR3 nucleotides read TGTGCCAGCAGCTCGATCGACAGGGGAAGAGCGTCCTATAATTCACCCCTCCACTTT.

This clone was counted between two and nine times. The rearrangement links TRBV28 to TRBJ1-6, with 7 bases that match TRBD1. The junction had 7 bases not matched to a gene; V was cut back by 6 bases and J by 2 bases. The CDR3 extends over 16 amino acids. In germline, CDR1 is MDHEN, CDR2 SYDVKM. In DNA form, the CDR3 reads TGTGCCAGCAGGCCAACAGGGGCCCCCTATAATTCACCCCTCCACTTT. This sequence encodes CASRPTGAPYNSPLHF.

The CDR3 bases are TGTGCCAGCAGCCTAGGACAGGGGGCGAGGACTGAAGCTTTCTTT. It specifies CASSLGQGARTEAFF. This chain connects TRBV7-3 to TRBJ1-1, with TRBD1 matching over 11 bases. Germline V gene data show CDR1 as SGHTA and CDR2 as FQGTGA. CDR3 size: 15 residues. V lost 5 bases to trimming and J lost 5 bases; unmatched junction nucleotides: 7. The full variable domain, in which reference TRBV7-3 and TRBJ1-1 provide the parts outside the CDR3, is GAGVSQTPSNKVTEKGKYVELRCDPISGHTALYWYRQSLGQGPEFLIYFQGTGAADDSGLPNDRFFAVRPEGSVSTLKIQRTERGDSAVYLCASSLGQGARTEAFFGQGTRLTVV.

The chain is built from TRBV9 and TRBJ2-1; 7 bases map to TRBD2. CDR3 length: 15 amino acids. J gave up 3 bases and V 3 bases, and 6 bases lay outside the gene matches. Germline lookup yields CDR1 SGDLS and CDR2 YYNGEE. Here the CDR3 reads CASSALGGNYNEQFF. The CDR3 nucleotides read TGTGCCAGCAGCGCCCTGGGGGGGAACTACAATGAGCAGTTCTTC.

The chain has TRBV12-3 or TRBV12-4 and TRBJ1-5; D gene uncertain. This CDR3 comprises 13 residues. V was shortened by 2 bases and J by 4 bases, with 6 bases between the two germline ends. CDR3 in DNA: TGTGCCAGCAGTTTAACACCAAATCAGCCCCAGCATTTT. The encoded protein is CASSLTPNQPQHF.